This T cell receptor beta chain comes out of a study of PD-1 blockade in classical Hodgkin lymphoma. Measured with immunoSEQ multiplex PCR; TCRdb has only the in-frame clones, and not every one. The sample contains 15,000 to 20,000 clones, 75% to 95% of which appear only once. Study-wide results and limits: In newly diagnosed patients, baseline TCR diversity was reportedly below that of healthy donors.

Regarding time point: newly diagnosed, previously untreated cHL patient sample. Researchers used newly diagnosed, untreated classical Hodgkin lymphoma PBMCs for comparison. This clone was detected only once. Its antigen remains unknown. V was pared by 5 bases and J by 1 base, with 15 bases of the junction left unmatched. Looked up from germline, CDR1 is PRHDT and CDR2 is FYEKMQ (reference sequence). The CDR3 length is 19 residues. The sequenced material came from peripheral blood mononuclear cells (PBMCs). The rearrangement joins TRBV13 to TRBJ2-2; the match to TRBD1 covers 8 bases. This receptor was identified in a human donor with classical Hodgkin lymphoma. CDR3 DNA: TGTGCCAGCAGCCCGATCGACAGGGGACACCCTAAGAACACCGGGGAGCTGTTTTTT. Translation: CASSPIDRGHPKNTGELFF. Supplemented by reference TRBV13 and TRBJ2-2, the full variable domain reads AAGVIQSPRHLIKEKRETATLKCYPIPRHDTVYWYQQGPGQDPQFLISFYEKMQSDKGSIPDRFSAQQFSDYHSELNMSSLELGDSALYFCASSPIDRGHPKNTGELFFGEGSRLTVL.